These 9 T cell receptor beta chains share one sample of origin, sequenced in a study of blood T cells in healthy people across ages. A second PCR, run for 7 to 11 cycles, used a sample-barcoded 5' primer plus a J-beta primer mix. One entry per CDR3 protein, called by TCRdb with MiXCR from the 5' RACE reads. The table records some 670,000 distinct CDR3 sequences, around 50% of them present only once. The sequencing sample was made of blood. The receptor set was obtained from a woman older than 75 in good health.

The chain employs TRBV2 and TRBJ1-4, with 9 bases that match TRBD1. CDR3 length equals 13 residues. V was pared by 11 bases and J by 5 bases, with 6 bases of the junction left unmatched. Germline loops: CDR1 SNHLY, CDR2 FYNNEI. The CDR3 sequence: CAGRTGVNEKLFF. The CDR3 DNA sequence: TGTGCCGGAAGGACAGGGGTGAATGAAAAACTGTTTTTT.

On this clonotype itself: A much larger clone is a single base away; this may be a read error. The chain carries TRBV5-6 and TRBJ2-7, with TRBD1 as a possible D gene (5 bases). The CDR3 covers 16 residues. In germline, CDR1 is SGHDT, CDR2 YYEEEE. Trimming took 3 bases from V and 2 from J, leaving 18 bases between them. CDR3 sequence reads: CASSSIGRTFAYEQYF. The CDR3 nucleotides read TGTGCCAGCAGCTCGATCGGTCGGACATTCGCCTACGAGCAGTACTTC.

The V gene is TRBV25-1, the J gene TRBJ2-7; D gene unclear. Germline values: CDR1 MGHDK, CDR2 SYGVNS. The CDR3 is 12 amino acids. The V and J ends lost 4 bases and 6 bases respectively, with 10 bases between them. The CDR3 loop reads CASSGSLSEQYF. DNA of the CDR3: TGTGCCAGCAGTGGGTCCCTCTCCGAGCAGTACTTC.

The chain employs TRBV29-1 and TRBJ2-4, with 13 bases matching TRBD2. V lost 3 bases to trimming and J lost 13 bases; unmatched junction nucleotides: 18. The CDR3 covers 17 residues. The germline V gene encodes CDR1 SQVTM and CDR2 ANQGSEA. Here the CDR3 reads CSVETGFRTSGGYEQYF. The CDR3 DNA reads TGCAGCGTTGAGACGGGATTCCGGACTAGCGGGGGTTATGAGCAGTACTTC.

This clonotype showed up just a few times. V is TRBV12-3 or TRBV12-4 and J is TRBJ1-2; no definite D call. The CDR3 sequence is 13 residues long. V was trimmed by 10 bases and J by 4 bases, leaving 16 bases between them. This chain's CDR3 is CANSAVTVYGYTF. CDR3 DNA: TGTGCCAACTCCGCGGTAACTGTCTATGGCTACACCTTC.

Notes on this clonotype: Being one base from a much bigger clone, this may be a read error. The CDR3 loop is CTSSTMAGVVYEQFF. CDR3 bases: TGTACCAGCAGTACAATGGCGGGAGTCGTTTATGAGCAGTTCTTC. The genes are TRBV2 and TRBJ2-1, with 7 nucleotides matching TRBD2. Germline V gene sequence: CDR1 SNHLY, CDR2 FYNNEI. The CDR3 extends over 15 amino acids.

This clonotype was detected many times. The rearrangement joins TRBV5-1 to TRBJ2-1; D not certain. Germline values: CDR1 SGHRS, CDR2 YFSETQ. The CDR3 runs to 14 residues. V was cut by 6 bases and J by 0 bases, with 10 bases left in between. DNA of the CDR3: TGCGCCAGCAACGATGCCTCCTCCTACAATGAGCAGTTCTTC. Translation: CASNDASSYNEQFF.

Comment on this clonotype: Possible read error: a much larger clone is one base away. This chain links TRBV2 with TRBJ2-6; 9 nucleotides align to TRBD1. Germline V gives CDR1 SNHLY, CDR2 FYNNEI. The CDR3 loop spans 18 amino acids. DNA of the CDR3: TGTGCCAGCAGTGGGGGGACAGGGCGTTTCTCTGGGGTCAACGTCCTGACTTTC. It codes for CASSGGTGRFSGVNVLTF.

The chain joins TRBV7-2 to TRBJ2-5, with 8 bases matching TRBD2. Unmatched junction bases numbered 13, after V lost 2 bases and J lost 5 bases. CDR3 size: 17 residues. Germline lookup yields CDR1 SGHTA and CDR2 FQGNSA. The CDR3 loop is CASSLRTVGLARETQYF. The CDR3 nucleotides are TGTGCCAGCAGCTTAAGAACAGTAGGACTAGCCAGGGAGACCCAGTACTTC.